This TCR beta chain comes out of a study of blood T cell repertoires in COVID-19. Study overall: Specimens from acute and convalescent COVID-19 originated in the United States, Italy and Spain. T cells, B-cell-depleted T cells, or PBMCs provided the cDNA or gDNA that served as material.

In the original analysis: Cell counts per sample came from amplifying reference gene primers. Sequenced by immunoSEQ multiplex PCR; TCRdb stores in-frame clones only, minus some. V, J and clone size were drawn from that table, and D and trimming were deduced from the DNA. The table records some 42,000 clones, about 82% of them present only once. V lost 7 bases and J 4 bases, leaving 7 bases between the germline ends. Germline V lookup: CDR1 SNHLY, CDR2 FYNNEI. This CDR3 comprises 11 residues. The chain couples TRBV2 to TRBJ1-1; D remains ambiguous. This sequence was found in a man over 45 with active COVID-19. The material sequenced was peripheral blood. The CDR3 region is CASNYPTEAFF. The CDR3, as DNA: TGTGCCAGCAACTACCCCACTGAAGCTTTCTTT. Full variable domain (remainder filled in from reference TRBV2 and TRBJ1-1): EPEVTQTPSHQVTQMGQEVILRCVPISNHLYFYWYRQILGQKVEFLVSFYNNEISEKSEIFDDQFSVERPDGSNFTLKIRSTKLEDSAMYFCASNYPTEAFFGQGTRLTVV.